This record covers a single T cell receptor (beta chain). These data originate in a study of blood T cell repertoires in COVID-19. For the study at large: Sites across the United States, Italy and Spain contributed samples from acute and convalescent COVID-19. The cDNA or gDNA used as material had been derived from T cells, B-cell-depleted T cells, or PBMCs.

Original methodology: Reference gene primer amplification gave nucleated cell count estimates. TCRdb keeps only in-frame clones here, not all; method: immunoSEQ multiplex PCR. V and J calls and clone size follow that table, whereas D and trimming were derived from the DNA. The sample consists of under 50,000 clones, 82% of them appearing once. The germline gives CDR1 SSHAT, CDR2 FNYEAQ (reference sequence). This CDR3 comprises 13 residues. V gave up 3 bases and J gave up 7 bases, with 10 bases separating them. This TCR was sampled from a man aged 40-50 years with acute or convalescent COVID-19. The material sequenced was peripheral blood. The gene calls are TRBV7-7 and TRBJ2-1, with D possibly matching TRBD2 (6 bases). In nucleotides, the CDR3 is TGTGCCAGCAGCTTGGTCGGGGGAAATGAGCAGTTCTTC. Protein: CASSLVGGNEQFF.